The rows below give T cell receptor beta chains drawn from one sample of a study of T cell responses to AZD1222 COVID-19 vaccine. Sequencing used immunoSEQ multiplex PCR; TCRdb keeps in-frame clones, though not all of them. This sample has under 110,000 clones, with roughly 87% found just once. The specimen was peripheral blood, collected on day 0 of AZD1222 vaccination. These receptors all come from an adult in good health. Both conserved end residues are part of each CDR3. Each record gives: clone size, J gene, V gene, D gene, CDR3 protein, CDR3 DNA. The D gene is left open where the match is weak. Some rows have no size entry. The others give once, few or many, or a class for an expanded clone.

NA,TRBJ2-1,TRBV19,TRBD2,CATRGSGYNEQFF,TGTGCCACTCGGGGTAGCGGGTACAATGAGCAGTTCTTC
NA,TRBJ2-4,TRBV19,NA,CASSIGRGRGKNIQYF,TGTGCCAGTAGTATTGGTCGGGGCCGAGGCAAAAACATTCAGTACTTC
NA,TRBJ1-2,TRBV10-3,NA,CAISESDSYGYTF,TGTGCCATCAGTGAGTCGGATAGCTATGGCTACACCTTC
NA,TRBJ1-1,TRBV11-2,NA,CASSLVSDIEAFF,TGTGCCAGCAGCTTAGTGTCTGACATTGAAGCTTTCTTT
NA,TRBJ1-2,TRBV7-9,TRBD1,CASSLARQGALSTF,TGTGCCAGCAGCTTAGCGAGACAGGGTGCACTGAGTACCTTC
few,TRBJ2-7,TRBV28,NA,CASSLAGLIAYEQYF,TGTGCCAGCAGTTTGGCCGGGCTAATCGCCTACGAGCAGTACTTC
NA,TRBJ2-2,TRBV11-3,NA,CASSLRGWDTGELFF,TGTGCCAGCAGCCTGAGGGGGTGGGACACCGGGGAGCTGTTTTTT
NA,TRBJ1-5,TRBV28,NA,CASSLSGQLNQPQHF,TGTGCCAGCAGTTTATCTGGACAGCTCAATCAGCCCCAGCATTTT
NA,TRBJ2-7,TRBV28,NA,CASRTAGQKYEQYF,TGTGCCAGCAGGACTGCGGGACAAAAATACGAGCAGTACTTC
NA,TRBJ2-3,TRBV30,TRBD2,CAWSAGLAGHTDTQYF,TGTGCCTGGAGTGCGGGACTAGCGGGACACACAGATACGCAGTATTTT
few,TRBJ2-2,TRBV7-8,NA,CASSLLTRGTGELFF,TGTGCCAGCAGCTTACTTACGCGGGGCACCGGGGAGCTGTTTTTT
NA,TRBJ2-7,TRBV6-5,TRBD1,CASSYLGQGNYEQYF,TGTGCCAGCAGTTACTTGGGACAGGGAAACTACGAGCAGTACTTC
NA,TRBJ2-7,TRBV28,NA,CASMGGLYEQYF,TGTGCCAGCATGGGAGGCTTATACGAGCAGTACTTC
NA,TRBJ2-7,TRBV7-9,TRBD2,CASSKGLVYEQYF,TGTGCCAGCAGCAAGGGACTAGTCTACGAGCAGTACTTC
NA,TRBJ2-4,TRBV29-1,NA,CSVEDGSAGTKNIQYF,TGCAGCGTTGAAGATGGTAGCGCCGGCACCAAAAACATTCAGTACTTC
NA,TRBJ2-7,TRBV9,NA,CASSPTLDTAYEQYF,TGTGCCAGCAGCCCCACGCTAGACACCGCCTACGAGCAGTACTTC
once,TRBJ2-1,TRBV6-5,NA,CGARGAALHEQFF,TGTGGGGCGCGAGGGGCTGCCCTCCATGAGCAGTTCTTC
NA,TRBJ1-4,TRBV5-5,NA,CASSLFVRTGGKNEKLFF,TGTGCCAGCAGCTTGTTCGTGAGGACCGGGGGAAAAAATGAAAAACTGTTTTTT
NA,TRBJ2-7,TRBV7-9,NA,CASSSGPHPSEQYF,TGTGCCAGCAGCTCCGGGCCCCACCCCTCAGAGCAGTACTTC
few,TRBJ1-1,TRBV5-4,NA,CASSWTVLNTEAFF,TGTGCCAGCAGCTGGACAGTGCTGAACACTGAAGCTTTCTTT
NA,TRBJ1-5,TRBV3-1/TRBV3-2,NA,CASSQYRNQPQHF,TGTGCCAGCAGCCAATACAGGAATCAGCCCCAGCATTTT